This T cell receptor beta chain was profiled in a study of T cell responses to AZD1222 COVID-19 vaccine. Notes on the study in general: Reports indicate that nearly half of spike-specific TCRs are directed at unmutated variant regions. Vaccine-associated CD4 TCRs spanned spike, dominant at 160-218 and 743-854. A mostly white British donor set with more females was recruited, and clonal diversity was possibly underestimated.

Trimming cost V 0 bases and J 4 bases, with 8 bases left between them. The CDR3 runs 14 residues. The germline V gene encodes CDR1 SGHRS and CDR2 YFSETQ. Profiled with immunoSEQ multiplex PCR; TCRdb holds only in-frame clones, not every one. The data contain some 130,000 clones, 90% to 95% of them singletons. Note on this clone: The target antigen is unknown.

V gene TRBV5-1 combines with J gene TRBJ1-3; possible D gene TRBD1, 5 bases. The sequence came from an adult who received the AZD1222 COVID-19 vaccine. Source: peripheral blood, taken 28 days after the second AZD1222 dose. CDR3 sequence: CASSLGGFGNTIYF. CDR3 sequence (DNA): TGCGCCAGCAGCTTGGGGGGGTTCGGAAACACCATATATTTT.